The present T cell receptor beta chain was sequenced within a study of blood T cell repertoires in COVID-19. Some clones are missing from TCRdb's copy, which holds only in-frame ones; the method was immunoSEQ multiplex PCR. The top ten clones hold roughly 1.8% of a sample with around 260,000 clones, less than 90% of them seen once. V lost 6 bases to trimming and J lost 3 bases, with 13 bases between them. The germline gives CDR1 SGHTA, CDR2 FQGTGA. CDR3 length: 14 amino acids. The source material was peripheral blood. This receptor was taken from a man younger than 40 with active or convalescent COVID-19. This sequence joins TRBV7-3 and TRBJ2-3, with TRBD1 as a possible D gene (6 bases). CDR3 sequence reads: CASSPPGVTDTQYF. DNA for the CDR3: TGTGCCAGCAGTCCCCCAGGGGTAACAGATACGCAGTATTTT.